These 27 T cell receptor beta chains share one sample of origin, sequenced in a study of response to subunit inactivated influenza vaccine. TCRdb recomputed calls from the RT-PCR reads with MiXCR, one row per CDR3 protein. Counted here are roughly 570,000 distinct CDR3 sequences, around 13% occurring once; the ten biggest clones make up around 13%. This specimen was PBMCs from blood, taken more than 35 days after vaccination. The source of these receptors is a middle-aged man who received an inactivated influenza vaccine.

This clonotype was seen a handful of times. This chain joins TRBV29-1 and TRBJ1-2, with a tentative D call TRBD1 (6 bases). The CDR3 runs 14 residues. Germline V gene lookup returns CDR1 SQVTM and CDR2 ANQGSEA. V dropped 1 base and J dropped 7 bases, with 16 bases sitting between them. The DNA of the CDR3 is TGCAGCGTTGAAGTCGGCGGAGCAGGGGCTGGCTACACCTTC. This sequence encodes CSVEVGGAGAGYTF.

Regarding this clonotype: Because the CDR3's place on the DNA is in doubt, the DNA is left out and the CDR3 is given as listed by TCRdb. V gene TRBV3-1 combines with J gene TRBJ2-6; the D call of TRBD1 is as the table states it, not checked on the DNA. The germline gives CDR1 LGHDT, CDR2 YNNKEL (reference sequence). The CDR3 is made up of 20 amino acids, end residues included. CDR3 in amino acids: CASSPPVFWLAGSGANVLTF.

In its sample, this clonotype was seen a few times. This chain joins TRBV7-6 and TRBJ2-3, with D possibly matching TRBD1 (6 bases). The CDR3 sequence is 15 residues long. The V end was cut by 1 base, the J end by 2 bases, with 10 bases between. In germline, CDR1 is SGHVS, CDR2 FNYEAQ. In DNA, the CDR3 is TGTGCCAGCAGCTTAGAGTCGGGACACACAGATACGCAGTATTTT. Protein: CASSLESGHTDTQYF.

V gene TRBV20-1 combines with J gene TRBJ2-7, with D possibly matching TRBD2 (6 bases). Germline values: CDR1 DFQATT, CDR2 SNEGSKA (reference sequence). This CDR3 is built from 15 residues. V lost 3 bases and J lost 6, with 21 bases in between. CDR3 protein: CSARDVRGLLPEQYF. The CDR3 DNA reads as TGCAGTGCTAGGGACGTCCGGGGACTGCTCCCCGAGCAGTACTTC.

This clonotype was detected a few times. This chain uses TRBV24-1 with TRBJ2-3; D is ambiguous. This CDR3 region has 13 residues. V gave up 5 bases and J gave up 0 bases, with 5 bases separating them. Germline lookup yields CDR1 KGHDR and CDR2 SFDVKD. CDR3 sequence (DNA): TGTGCCACCAGTGGTCCTAGCACAGATACGCAGTATTTT. Translating gives CATSGPSTDTQYF.

This clonotype appeared many times. The J gene is TRBJ2-5, the V gene TRBV9; D is tentatively TRBD1 or TRBD2 (5 bases each). The germline V gene encodes CDR1 SGDLS and CDR2 YYNGEE. Trimming shortened V by 0 bases and J by 1 base, and 7 bases separated the two germline ends. The CDR3 contains 14 residues. Written as DNA, the CDR3 is TGTGCCAGCAGCGTAGCCGGGACCCAAGAGACCCAGTACTTC. It specifies CASSVAGTQETQYF.

This clonotype appeared once. This chain links TRBV24-1 with TRBJ2-6, with D hard to call. Trimming left V 7 bases short and J 0 bases short, with 3 bases between. From germline, CDR1 is KGHDR and CDR2 SFDVKD. The CDR3 is 13 residues long. Here the CDR3 reads CATSRSGANVLTF. CDR3 DNA sequence: TGTGCCACCAGCCGCTCTGGGGCCAACGTCCTGACTTTC.

The chain uses TRBV28 and TRBJ2-4; maybe TRBD1 (7 bases). The V end lost 3 bases, the J end lost 2 bases, and 17 bases lay between the germline ends. Germline loops: CDR1 MDHEN, CDR2 SYDVKM. The CDR3 length is 17 residues. CDR3: CASSLARQGGPKNIQYF. Written as DNA, the CDR3 is TGTGCCAGCAGTTTGGCTCGACAGGGAGGACCCAAAAACATTCAGTACTTC.

This clonotype turned up a few times. The V gene is TRBV5-1, the J gene TRBJ2-7, with D possibly TRBD1 on 7 matching bases. CDR1 SGHRS and CDR2 YFSETQ come from the germline V gene. This CDR3 is 14 amino acids long. The V and J ends lost 3 bases and 4 bases respectively, with 14 bases between them. The CDR3 sequence is CASSWRDSMYEQYF. The DNA of the CDR3 is TGCGCCAGCAGCTGGAGGGACAGTATGTACGAGCAGTACTTC.

The CDR3 region is CASSIDLPSGSYNEQFF. The CDR3 bases are TGTGCCAGTAGTATAGATCTCCCTAGCGGATCCTACAATGAGCAGTTCTTC. This rearrangement joins TRBV19 to TRBJ2-1, with 7 bases matching TRBD2. This CDR3 contains 17 residues. Germline V gene lookup returns CDR1 LNHDA and CDR2 SQIVND (reference sequence). The ends lost 0 bases at V and 1 base at J; junction bases unmatched: 6.

This clonotype was detected ten times or more. The gene calls are TRBV12-3 or TRBV12-4 and TRBJ2-5; D unclear. The ends were cut back, 6 bases at V and 5 bases at J, with 10 bases in the middle. This CDR3 has 12 amino acids. CDR3 nucleotide sequence: TGTGCCAGCAGCTCTAGTCCCGAGACCCAGTACTTC. Its translation is CASSSSPETQYF.

The table lists this clonotype with many counts. V is TRBV4-3 and J is TRBJ2-2; D is perhaps TRBD2 (6 bases). Trimming stripped 3 bases from V and 7 bases from J, with 6 bases between. The germline V gene encodes CDR1 LGHNA and CDR2 YSLEER. The CDR3 is 12 amino acids. The CDR3 loop reads CASSQGGGELFF. For the CDR3, the DNA is TGCGCCAGCAGCCAGGGAGGCGGGGAGCTGTTTTTT.

This clonotype was counted only a few times. This rearrangement joins TRBV4-3 to TRBJ2-7; TRBD2 aligns across 13 bases. Germline V gene sequence: CDR1 LGHNA, CDR2 YSLEER. The junction had 2 bases not matched to a gene; V was cut back by 1 base and J by 2 bases. This CDR3 has 16 residues. CDR3 DNA: TGCGCCAGCAGCCAAGGGACTAGCGGGAGTCCCTACGAGCAGTACTTC. This sequence encodes CASSQGTSGSPYEQYF.

The CDR3 coding sequence is TGTGCCACCAGTGATTCGCAGGGGGTAGGCAATGAGCAGTTCTTC. As protein: CATSDSQGVGNEQFF. The rearrangement joins TRBV24-1 to TRBJ2-1; 7 nucleotides match TRBD1. V shed 2 bases and J 6 bases; nucleotides not matched to a gene: 6. This CDR3 is 15 amino acids long. Germline CDR1 is KGHDR and CDR2 is SFDVKD.

The chain recombines TRBV9 with TRBJ2-7, with 14 nucleotides matching TRBD2. J was trimmed by 5 bases and V by 3 bases; bases with no gene match: 4. There are 15 residues in the CDR3. Per the germline V gene, CDR1 is SGDLS and CDR2 is YYNGEE. The chain's CDR3 is CASSARLAGGDEQYF. As DNA, the CDR3 is TGTGCCAGCAGCGCCAGACTAGCGGGAGGGGACGAGCAGTACTTC.

The chain has TRBV3-1 and TRBJ1-5, with no clear D. The CDR3 covers 16 residues. Germline V gene sequence: CDR1 LGHDT, CDR2 YNNKEL (reference sequence). Trimming stripped 1 base from V and 4 bases from J, with 14 bases between. The CDR3 bases are TGTGCCAGCAGCCAAGGAGGCAGAGCAAGGAATCAGCCCCAGCATTTT. It yields the protein CASSQGGRARNQPQHF.

CDR3 protein: CASSLEGATDYNEQFF. Written as DNA, the CDR3 is TGCGCCAGCAGCTTGGAGGGAGCAACCGATTACAATGAGCAGTTCTTC. V usage is TRBV5-1 and J usage is TRBJ2-1; tentatively, D is TRBD2 (5 bases). Germline V lookup: CDR1 SGHRS, CDR2 YFSETQ. This CDR3 has 16 amino acids. V shed 0 bases and J shed 4 bases, with 14 bases lying between them.

The DNA for the CDR3 is TGTGCCAGCTCACCACCGGGACAGGGACACTACGAGCAGTACTTC. This translates into CASSPPGQGHYEQYF. This chain links TRBV18 with TRBJ2-7; 9 nucleotides match TRBD1. Germline V gene lookup returns CDR1 KGHSH and CDR2 LQKENI. The CDR3 covers 15 residues. Trimming took 0 bases from V and 3 from J; bases not matched to a gene: 3.

This clonotype was seen repeatedly, ten times or more. The chain combines TRBV29-1 with TRBJ2-7; 8 bases fit TRBD1. There are 14 residues in the CDR3. The germline V gene has CDR1 SQVTM and CDR2 ANQGSEA. Trimming took 4 bases from V and 6 from J; bases not matched to a gene: 11. The DNA of the CDR3 is TGCAGCGTTGGGGGTGTAGCAGGGGGCGCCGAGCAGTACTTC. This gives the protein CSVGGVAGGAEQYF.

In this sample, this clonotype turned up many times. The chain carries TRBV20-1 and TRBJ2-3; a possible D gene is TRBD1 (6 bases). In germline, CDR1 is DFQATT, CDR2 SNEGSKA (reference sequence). Trimming took 2 bases from V and 3 from J, leaving 18 bases between them. The CDR3 extends over 16 amino acids. The CDR3 nucleotides are TGCAGTGCTAGAACCCCTTCCAGGGGCGCGACAGATACGCAGTATTTT. Encoded protein: CSARTPSRGATDTQYF.

The chain carries TRBV7-2 and TRBJ2-3; 9 bases match TRBD2. From germline, CDR1 is SGHTA and CDR2 FQGNSA. The CDR3 loop spans 15 amino acids. J lost 5 bases, V lost 5 bases, and 8 bases had no gene match. The CDR3 region has the DNA TGTGCCAGCAGCCCCAGCGGGGGGAGACGAGATACGCAGTATTTT. This codes for CASSPSGGRRDTQYF.

The chain carries TRBV5-1 and TRBJ1-1; perhaps TRBD1 as D (6 bases). V was clipped by 0 bases and J by 10 bases, with 19 bases between them. This CDR3 has 15 amino acids. Per the germline V gene, CDR1 is SGHRS and CDR2 is YFSETQ. The CDR3 loop is CASSLAGQYTPGAFF. Here the CDR3 DNA reads TGCGCCAGCAGCTTGGCCGGACAGTATACGCCGGGAGCTTTCTTT.

The sample holds many counts of this clonotype. The chain recombines TRBV12-3 or TRBV12-4 with TRBJ1-3; weak D call: TRBD1 (5 bases). This CDR3 region has 17 residues. Trimming took off 5 bases at V and 0 bases at J, with 17 bases between the two ends. CDR3: CASSTPGRQLSGNTIYF. In DNA form, the CDR3 reads TGTGCCAGCAGTACTCCGGGACGGCAGCTCTCTGGAAACACCATATATTTT.

This clonotype was picked up a small number of times. The V call is TRBV27, the J call TRBJ1-1; D call uncertain. The CDR3 contains 17 residues. Trimming pared 2 bases from V and 1 base from J, leaving 17 bases between. Germline V gene data show CDR1 as MNHEY and CDR2 as SMNVEV (reference sequence). The CDR3 nucleotides read TGTGCCAGCAGTTTAATCCCCACCGGGGTTAGGAACACTGAAGCTTTCTTT. It translates to CASSLIPTGVRNTEAFF.

This clonotype was seen many times. This rearrangement joins TRBV29-1 to TRBJ2-4; D is tentatively TRBD1 or TRBD2 (6 bases each). The CDR3 length is 14 residues. CDR1 and CDR2 from the germline V gene are SQVTM and ANQGSEA. The V end lost 7 bases, the J end lost 5 bases, and 18 bases lay between the germline ends. The DNA of the CDR3 is TGCAGCGCAGAGAACAGGGACTGGGAAAACATTCAGTACTTC. Protein product: CSAENRDWENIQYF.

This clonotype has a handful of counts. The chain's CDR3 is CASSQEHISLDTQYF. CDR3 in DNA: TGTGCCAGCAGCCAAGAGCATATCTCGCTAGATACGCAGTATTTT. V and J are TRBV3-1 and TRBJ2-3; D gene uncertain. The V end lost 0 bases, the J end lost 5 bases, and 12 bases lay between the germline ends. Germline CDR1 and CDR2: LGHDT and YNNKEL (reference sequence). CDR3 length: 15 amino acids.

In regard to this clonotype: Being one base from a much bigger clone, this may be a read error. The chain recombines TRBV5-6 with TRBJ2-5; no firm D call. The CDR3 runs to 14 residues. CDR1 and CDR2 (germline): SGHDT, YYEEEE. Trimming cost V 6 bases and J 5 bases, with 17 bases left between them. CDR3 loop: CASIQFSPGETQYF. The CDR3 DNA follows: TGTGCCAGCATCCAGTTTAGTCCTGGGGAGACCCAGTACTTC. The whole variable domain, filled in from reference TRBV5-6 and TRBJ2-5, reads DAGVTQSPTHLIKTRGQQVTLRCSPKSGHDTVSWYQQALGQGPQFIFQYYEEEERQRGNFPDRFSGHQFPNYSSELNVNALLLGDSALYLCASIQFSPGETQYFGPGTRLLVL.